The 30 T cell receptor beta chains reported below all come from one sample, sequenced in a study of blood T cells in healthy people across ages. A second about 7 to 12 cycle PCR used barcoded and J-beta primers. TCRdb independently ran MiXCR on the 5' RACE reads; one entry per CDR3 protein. The data hold about 560,000 distinct CDR3 sequences, with about 26% observed a single time. The data were also submitted as part of a second study, on T cells of mothers and their children.

Material for sequencing was blood. These receptors were obtained from a boy aged 2 to 9 in good health.

The chain uses TRBV6-1 and TRBJ2-4; D remains unclear. The CDR3 spans 14 residues. The ends were cut back, 2 bases at V and 7 bases at J, with 12 bases in the middle. Germline V gene data show CDR1 as MNHNS and CDR2 as SASEGT. In DNA, the CDR3 is TGTGCCAGCAGTGAATCGATCGAGACGAACATTCAGTACTTC. It codes for CASSESIETNIQYF.

The table lists this clonotype with a few counts. This chain links TRBV20-1 with TRBJ2-5, with TRBD2 identical over 7 bases. TRBJ2-7 explains the end of the DNA better; the J call may be wrong. The V gene's germline CDR1 is DFQATT and CDR2 SNEGSKA (reference sequence). The CDR3 spans 13 residues. This chain's CDR3 is CSAGTTTAYEQYF. The CDR3 nucleotides are TGCAGTGCCGGGACTACGACCGCCTACGAGCAGTACTTC.

The chain recombines TRBV4-3 with TRBJ1-1; 7 bases align to TRBD1. V was pared by 0 bases and J by 1 base, with 2 bases of the junction left unmatched. Per germline, CDR1 LGHNA and CDR2 YSLEER. This CDR3 has 15 residues. CDR3 sequence (DNA): TGCGCCAGCAGCCAAGACAGGGGGTCGAACACTGAAGCTTTCTTT. As protein: CASSQDRGSNTEAFF.

The V and J genes are TRBV6-5 and TRBJ2-1; no reliable D call. CDR3 length: 13 residues. Germline loops: CDR1 MNHEY, CDR2 SVGAGI. Trimming pared 4 bases from V and 3 bases from J, leaving 7 bases between. In DNA form, the CDR3 reads TGTGCCAGCAGTTTGGGAAACTACAATGAGCAGTTCTTC. Residues: CASSLGNYNEQFF.

The rearrangement joins TRBV7-9 to TRBJ2-7; possible D gene TRBD1, 6 bases. V shed 3 bases and J shed 13 bases, with 16 bases lying between them. Germline V gives CDR1 SEHNR, CDR2 FQNEAQ (reference sequence). CDR3 length: 12 residues. The CDR3 loop is CASSFSGETHYF. The CDR3 DNA reads TGTGCCAGCAGCTTTTCAGGGGAGACCCACTACTTC.

This clonotype was recorded once. This chain joins TRBV2 and TRBJ2-5; 8 bases align to TRBD1. V shed 8 bases and J 7 bases; nucleotides not matched to a gene: 12. Germline loops: CDR1 SNHLY, CDR2 FYNNEI. The CDR3 extends over 14 amino acids. CDR3 sequence: CASGDRTASTTQYF. CDR3 sequence (DNA): TGTGCCAGCGGGGACAGGACGGCAAGCACGACCCAGTACTTC.

The rearrangement uses TRBV6-5 and TRBJ2-1, with a tentative D call TRBD1 (5 bases). CDR3 length: 14 residues. Germline values: CDR1 MNHEY, CDR2 SVGAGI. V was cut by 2 bases and J by 0 bases, with 5 bases left in between. DNA for the CDR3: TGTGCCAGCAGTTACGACAGCTCCTACAATGAGCAGTTCTTC. Amino acid sequence: CASSYDSSYNEQFF.

This clonotype was seen only a few times. V and J are TRBV20-1 and TRBJ2-7; 7 nucleotides line up with TRBD1. Germline V gene data show CDR1 as DFQATT and CDR2 as SNEGSKA (reference sequence). The V segment lost 7 bases and the J segment 4 bases; nucleotides outside the gene matches: 16. The CDR3 has 15 residues. The CDR3 sequence: CSGTEYRGVGYEQYF. CDR3 nucleotides: TGCAGTGGTACCGAATACAGGGGAGTTGGTTACGAGCAGTACTTC.

This clonotype was recorded a few times. This rearrangement joins TRBV18 to TRBJ2-2; no clear D gene. Germline CDR1 KGHSH, CDR2 LQKENI. The CDR3 totals 14 residues. V lost 6 bases, J lost 2 bases, and 10 bases lay in between. The CDR3: CASSPRSNTGELFF. In DNA, the CDR3 is TGTGCCAGCTCCCCTCGTAGTAACACCGGGGAGCTGTTTTTT. Variable domain in full (rest from reference TRBV18 and TRBJ2-2): NAGVMQNPRHLVRRRGQEARLRCSPMKGHSHVYWYRQLPEEGLKFMVYLQKENIIDESGMPKERFSAEFPKEGPSILRIQQVVRGDSAAYFCASSPRSNTGELFFGEGSRLTVL.

This chain links TRBV10-1 with TRBJ2-1, with 8 bases identical to TRBD1. Germline CDR1 is WNHNN and CDR2 is SYGVQD (reference sequence). Unmatched junction bases numbered 16, after V lost 6 bases and J lost 9 bases. The CDR3 runs 16 residues. For the CDR3, the DNA is TGCGCCAGCAGCGAAGACAACAGGGGGTCTACAGGTGAGCAGTTCTTC. This gives the protein CASSEDNRGSTGEQFF.

This clonotype has a handful of counts. The chain joins TRBV10-3 to TRBJ1-2; tentative D call: TRBD1 (5 bases). The CDR3 has 14 amino acids. Trimming shortened V by 5 bases and J by 4 bases, and 14 bases separated the two germline ends. Germline CDR1 reads ENHRY; CDR2 reads SYGVKD. CDR3 sequence reads: CAISRGEDTYGYTF. DNA for the CDR3: TGTGCCATCAGTAGGGGAGAGGATACCTATGGCTACACCTTC.

The J gene is TRBJ2-6, the V gene TRBV6-5; D not certain. Per germline, CDR1 MNHEY and CDR2 SVGAGI. V shed 0 bases and J shed 0 bases, with 6 bases lying between them. CDR3 length: 16 amino acids. The CDR3 nucleotides are TGTGCCAGCAGTTACTCGGCCAGCTCTGGGGCCAACGTCCTGACTTTC. Its translation: CASSYSASSGANVLTF.

This clonotype has a count of ten or more. CDR3 sequence reads: CASSFWHRDRGQETQYF. For the CDR3, the DNA is TGTGCCAGCAGCTTTTGGCACCGGGACAGGGGACAAGAGACCCAGTACTTC. V and J are TRBV11-2 and TRBJ2-5; 10 positions agree with TRBD1. The germline CDR1 and CDR2 sequences are SGHAT and FQNNGV. The CDR3 covers 17 residues. Germline trimming cut 3 bases from V and 2 bases from J; bases unmatched to any gene: 9.

This clonotype appeared a few times. The chain recombines TRBV21-1 with TRBJ2-5; TRBD2, the D gene given by the table, was not confirmed from the DNA. Gene TRBJ2-1 matches the end of the DNA better, so the J call may be wrong. TRBV21-1 is labeled a pseudogene. The CDR3 spans 15 residues. The CDR3 sequence is CASSRCQGPYNEQFF. The DNA for the CDR3 is TGTGCCAGCAGCAGGTGTCAGGGACCCTACAATGAGCAGTTCTTC.

This clonotype showed up just a few times. The germline gene is not matched at one end of the junction; a read error may be the cause. The chain uses TRBV6-1 and TRBJ2-5; D is uncertain. The J call may be in error: the DNA end matches TRBJ2-7 better. Germline V gene data show CDR1 as MNHNS and CDR2 as SASEGT. The CDR3 runs 12 residues. Here the CDR3 reads CASREGYYEQYF. The CDR3 nucleotides are TGTGCCAGCAGGGAAGGGTACTACGAGCAGTACTTC.

This clonotype was counted only a few times. The J gene is TRBJ1-5, the V gene TRBV27; 9 bases are a match to TRBD1. This CDR3 spans 14 amino acids. Germline CDR1 reads MNHEY; CDR2 reads SMNVEV (reference sequence). The V segment lost 6 bases and the J segment 4 bases; nucleotides outside the gene matches: 4. The CDR3 coding sequence is TGTGCCAGCAGGCTTGGACAGGGGAATCAGCCCCAGCATTTT. Its translation: CASRLGQGNQPQHF.

There are a few counts of this clonotype. The chain recombines TRBV10-1 with TRBJ1-1, with 9 bases identical to TRBD1. V lost 8 bases to trimming and J lost 4 bases; unmatched junction nucleotides: 2. Germline loops: CDR1 WNHNN, CDR2 SYGVQD (reference sequence). The CDR3 has 12 amino acids. This CDR3 reads CASRDRVTEAFF. CDR3 bases: TGCGCCAGCCGGGACAGGGTCACTGAAGCTTTCTTT.

This clonotype occurred a few times. V and J are TRBV6-1 and TRBJ1-3; D unresolved. The CDR3 contains 16 residues. CDR1 and CDR2 from the germline V gene are MNHNS and SASEGT. Trimming left V 10 bases short and J 0 bases short, with 19 bases between. CDR3 loop: CATRPLRDASGNTIYF. For the CDR3, the DNA is TGTGCCACCCGTCCCTTGAGGGATGCCTCTGGAAACACCATATATTTT.

This clonotype occurred many times. The gene calls are TRBV10-3 and TRBJ2-1; 11 nucleotides align to TRBD2. Unmatched junction bases numbered 4, after V lost 4 bases and J lost 5 bases. From germline, CDR1 is ENHRY and CDR2 SYGVKD. The CDR3 is 15 amino acids. For the CDR3, the DNA is TGTGCCATCAGTGCCCTAGCGGGGGGCGACAATGAGCAGTTCTTC. It translates to CAISALAGGDNEQFF.

The chain recombines TRBV6-6 with TRBJ1-3; D perhaps matches TRBD1 (6 bases). The CDR3 sequence is 14 residues long. Germline V gene sequence: CDR1 MNHNY, CDR2 SVGAGI (reference sequence). Trimming stripped 6 bases from V and 2 bases from J, with 11 bases between. CDR3 nucleotide sequence: TGTGCCAGCAGACCCGGACAGACTGGAAACACCATATATTTT. This translates into CASRPGQTGNTIYF.

The chain is built from TRBV12-3 or TRBV12-4 and TRBJ2-2, with 13 bases identical to TRBD2. The V gene end was trimmed by 7 bases and the J gene end by 4 bases; junction bases not matched to a gene: 9. The CDR3 extends over 17 amino acids. CDR3 bases: TGTGCCAGCATTGGGACTAGCGGGAAGAATCGCACCGGGGAGCTGTTTTTT. Its protein is CASIGTSGKNRTGELFF.

The chain links TRBV27 to TRBJ2-3; possible D gene TRBD1, 5 bases. V was shortened by 5 bases and J by 0 bases, with 12 bases between the two germline ends. CDR3 length: 15 residues. Germline CDR1 reads MNHEY; CDR2 reads SMNVEV (reference sequence). The CDR3 DNA reads as TGTGCCAGCAGTCCCCAGGGATTTAGCACAGATACGCAGTATTTT. It specifies CASSPQGFSTDTQYF.

The table lists this clonotype with a few counts. The chain is built from TRBV30 and TRBJ1-2; the D is unclear. The CDR3 is 13 residues long. Trimming stripped 0 bases from V and 2 bases from J, with 7 bases between. CDR1 is GTSNPN and CDR2 is SVGIG in the germline V gene (reference sequence). The CDR3 reads CAWSVTPNYGYTF. The CDR3 DNA reads TGTGCCTGGAGTGTAACACCCAACTATGGCTACACCTTC.

This clonotype rates as medium-sized (0.01 to 0.1%). V is TRBV12-3 or TRBV12-4 and J is TRBJ2-5; possibly TRBD2 for D (6 bases). This CDR3 is built from 13 residues. The V end was cut by 6 bases, the J end by 1 base, with 9 bases between. CDR3 bases: TGTGCCAGCAGCCGGGGGTTCCAAGAGACCCAGTACTTC. Protein: CASSRGFQETQYF.

V usage is TRBV10-3 and J usage is TRBJ1-6, with TRBD1 matching 8 bases. Unmatched junction bases numbered 9, after V lost 10 bases and J lost 4 bases. Looked up from germline, CDR1 is ENHRY and CDR2 is SYGVKD. The CDR3 has 15 residues. CDR3 nucleotide sequence: TGTGCCACCTCGGACAGGGCGACTTATAATTCACCCCTCCACTTT. It codes for CATSDRATYNSPLHF.

The chain recombines TRBV27 with TRBJ2-5; 12 nucleotides agree with TRBD2. Near its end, the DNA agrees better with TRBJ2-1, so the J call may be wrong. This CDR3 has 15 amino acids. CDR1 MNHEY and CDR2 SMNVEV come from the germline V gene (reference sequence). This chain's CDR3 is CASSLTSGSDNEQFF. CDR3 coding DNA: TGTGCCAGCAGCCTGACTAGCGGGAGTGACAATGAGCAGTTCTTC.

This clonotype has more than one count but fewer than ten. This rearrangement joins TRBV4-3 to TRBJ2-2; 7 positions agree with TRBD2. The CDR3 is 14 amino acids. CDR1 LGHNA and CDR2 YSLEER come from the germline V gene. With V trimmed by 0 bases and J by 6 bases, 1 base remained unmatched. The CDR3 here is CASSQDREAGELFF. The CDR3 region has the DNA TGCGCCAGCAGCCAAGATCGGGAGGCCGGGGAGCTGTTTTTT.

The V gene is TRBV3-1, the J gene TRBJ2-6; D is possibly TRBD1 (6 bases). From germline, CDR1 is LGHDT and CDR2 YNNKEL (reference sequence). With 1 base removed from V and 2 bases from J, the gap between germline ends came to 15 bases. This CDR3 is built from 18 residues. CDR3 DNA sequence: TGTGCCAGCAGCCAAGTACAGGGCCAAGGGCCTGGGGCCAACGTCCTGACTTTC. Translating gives CASSQVQGQGPGANVLTF.

This clonotype was counted only a few times. The gene calls are TRBV15 and TRBJ2-5, with D possibly being TRBD1 or TRBD2 (6 bases each). V lost 8 bases to trimming and J lost 4 bases, with 17 bases between them. Germline V gene data show CDR1 as LNHNV and CDR2 as YYDKDF (reference sequence). The CDR3 consists of 14 residues. CDR3 bases: TGTGCCACCTTTGGAGGGGGAAGCGGAGAGACCCAGTACTTC. The encoded protein is CATFGGGSGETQYF.

With respect to this clonotype: The junction differs from germline at one of its ends, possibly a read error. The chain combines TRBV6-5 with TRBJ2-1; D tentatively fits TRBD1 or TRBD2 (5 bases each). The CDR3 loop spans 15 amino acids. Germline-derived CDR1 and CDR2 are MNHEY and SVGAGI. In DNA, the CDR3 is TGTGCCAGCAGTTACTCTGGGCAGGGACCCTACGAGCAGTGCTTC. It yields the protein CASSYSGQGPYEQCF.